This T cell receptor (beta chain) was profiled in a study of blood T cell repertoires in COVID-19. Germline values: CDR1 SQVTM, CDR2 ANQGSEA. Trimming pared 6 bases from V and 5 bases from J, leaving 10 bases between. The CDR3 is 11 residues long. TCRdb keeps only in-frame clones here, not all; method: immunoSEQ multiplex PCR. The data hold 300,000 to 350,000 clones, with about nine tenths observed a single time. What was sequenced was peripheral blood. The sequence was obtained from a woman in her twenties or thirties with COVID-19, enrolled during active disease. The chain uses TRBV29-1 and TRBJ1-2; D is uncertain. CDR3 DNA sequence: TGCAGCGTCTCGTCACGGTATGGCTACACCTTC. It specifies CSVSSRYGYTF.